This T cell receptor beta chain was recorded in a study of T cell changes during pregnancy in multiple sclerosis. Assay: immunoSEQ multiplex PCR; the TCRdb copy retains only in-frame clones and omits some. This sample has over 90,000 clones, with less than 95% found just once. Germline V gene sequence: CDR1 SGHTA, CDR2 FQGNSA. V lost 5 bases, J lost 8 bases, and 18 bases lay in between. This CDR3 is 14 amino acids long. The V and J genes are TRBV7-2 and TRBJ1-2; D remains unclear. This receptor was obtained from a female donor in good health, enrolled as a control in a pregnancy study. This specimen was peripheral blood, taken in the second trimester of pregnancy. CDR3 in amino acids: CASSLGGPTRGYTF. The CDR3 nucleotides read TGTGCCAGCAGCCTAGGAGGCCCGACGAGAGGCTACACCTTC.